The 32 T cell receptor beta chains below all came from one sample that was sequenced in a study of cytomegalovirus exposure and HLA in healthy donors. PCR amplification relied on 60 Vbeta primers (plus 13 Jbeta primers). Sequencing used immunoSEQ multiplex PCR; TCRdb keeps in-frame clones, though not all of them. Here the sample spans 35,000 to 45,000 clones, over 60% being singletons. Material: PBMCs. These receptors originate from a man aged 30 to 45 in good health and CMV-seronegative.

This chain links TRBV4-2 with TRBJ2-2; tentatively, D is TRBD1 (5 bases). Between the trimmed V and J ends, which lost 7 bases and 7 bases, there was a span of 10 bases. In germline, CDR1 is LGHNA, CDR2 YNFKEQ. The CDR3 sequence is 12 residues long. The chain's CDR3 is CASIGEGGELFF. The DNA for the CDR3 is TGTGCCAGCATAGGGGAAGGCGGGGAGCTGTTTTTT.

The chain is built from TRBV6-5 and TRBJ1-4; 8 positions match TRBD1. The germline CDR1 and CDR2 sequences are MNHEY and SVGAGI. This CDR3 spans 14 amino acids. The V and J ends lost 10 bases and 6 bases, in that order; junction bases with no gene match: 10. The CDR3 loop is CATPYRGSDEKLFF. DNA for the CDR3: TGTGCCACCCCCTACAGGGGGTCTGATGAAAAACTGTTTTTT.

The V call is TRBV6-1, the J call TRBJ2-3, with TRBD2 as a possible D gene (6 bases). The CDR3 loop spans 15 amino acids. Trimming removed 6 bases at V and 0 bases at J, with 13 bases between. CDR1 MNHNS and CDR2 SASEGT come from the germline V gene. CDR3 in DNA: TGTGCCAGCAGCCCCTCGGGACTTAGCACAGATACGCAGTATTTT. Translation gives CASSPSGLSTDTQYF.

V usage is TRBV7-8 and J usage is TRBJ2-3; D call uncertain. Trimming pared 5 bases from V and 4 bases from J, leaving 7 bases between. The CDR3 loop spans 12 amino acids. Germline CDR1 and CDR2: SGHVS and FQNEAQ. The chain's CDR3 is CASSPNSDTQYF. As DNA, the CDR3 is TGTGCCAGCAGCCCCAACTCAGATACGCAGTATTTT.

This clone was counted only a few times. The chain couples TRBV4-1 to TRBJ2-1; D is unresolved. The length of the CDR3 is 17 residues. V gave up 3 bases and J gave up 1 base, with 16 bases separating them. Germline V gene sequence: CDR1 MGHRA, CDR2 YSYEKL. The CDR3 DNA sequence: TGCGCCAGCAGCCAGGTCCTAGGCCGTGGGTCCTACAATGAGCAGTTCTTC. Its translation: CASSQVLGRGSYNEQFF.

The chain carries TRBV5-4 and TRBJ2-1; 13 nucleotides align to TRBD2. Per germline, CDR1 SGHNT and CDR2 YYREEE (reference sequence). Losses at the gene ends were 5 bases for V and 3 bases for J; bases not matched to a gene: 8. The CDR3 contains 17 residues. CDR3: CASRSGLAGQFYNEQFF. DNA for the CDR3: TGTGCCAGCAGGTCGGGACTAGCGGGACAATTCTACAATGAGCAGTTCTTC.

The V and J genes are TRBV6-1 and TRBJ2-7, with 8 nucleotides matching TRBD2. Trimming at V came to 6 bases and at J to 6 bases, leaving 7 bases not matched to a gene. Germline CDR1 is MNHNS and CDR2 is SASEGT. This CDR3 has 13 amino acids. The CDR3 bases are TGTGCCAGCAGCGAGACTAGCGAGGCCGAGCAGTACTTC. Protein product: CASSETSEAEQYF.

This clone was counted between two and nine times. V is TRBV2 and J is TRBJ2-1, with D unclear. The germline V gene has CDR1 SNHLY and CDR2 FYNNEI. The CDR3 contains 12 residues. Trimming cost V 7 bases and J 5 bases, with 9 bases left between them. This CDR3 is CASMWQNNEQFF. The CDR3 coding sequence is TGTGCCAGCATGTGGCAGAACAATGAGCAGTTCTTC. Full variable domain (outside the CDR3, taken from reference TRBV2 and TRBJ2-1): EPEVTQTPSHQVTQMGQEVILRCVPISNHLYFYWYRQILGQKVEFLVSFYNNEISEKSEIFDDQFSVERPDGSNFTLKIRSTKLEDSAMYFCASMWQNNEQFFGPGTRLTVL.

This clone was picked up a small number of times. The chain couples TRBV6-5 to TRBJ2-1; D is unclear. CDR1 and CDR2 from the germline V gene are MNHEY and SVGAGI. The CDR3 runs to 11 residues. Trimming cost V 4 bases and J 12 bases, with 10 bases left between them. The CDR3 loop is CASSSRSGQFF. CDR3 bases: TGTGCCAGCAGTTCCAGGTCTGGGCAGTTCTTC.

The chain couples TRBV4-3 to TRBJ2-3, with 8 positions matching TRBD1. CDR1 and CDR2 (germline): LGHNA, YSLEER. V trimming: 3 bases; J trimming: 0 bases; junction bases outside the gene matches: 8. This CDR3 has 17 amino acids. CDR3 sequence reads: CASSQSRTGTSTDTQYF. The CDR3, as DNA: TGCGCCAGCAGCCAGTCCAGGACAGGGACGAGCACAGATACGCAGTATTTT.

The CDR3 here is CASSLAEGTEAFF. The CDR3 nucleotides are TGTGCCAGCAGTTTGGCGGAGGGCACTGAAGCTTTCTTT. The rearrangement uses TRBV2 and TRBJ1-1; the D is unclear. Per germline, CDR1 SNHLY and CDR2 FYNNEI. This CDR3 is 13 amino acids long. Trimming cost V 5 bases and J 4 bases, with 11 bases left between them.

The rearrangement joins TRBV7-9 to TRBJ2-7; D not resolved. Germline V lookup: CDR1 SEHNR, CDR2 FQNEAQ (reference sequence). CDR3 length equals 12 residues. V gave up 4 bases and J gave up 6 bases, with 10 bases separating them. The CDR3 nucleotides read TGTGCCAGCAGCTACCGGTGGAGCGAGCAGTACTTC. Translating gives CASSYRWSEQYF.

This chain links TRBV7-2 with TRBJ2-2, with 9 bases aligning to TRBD1. The CDR3 runs 17 residues. Germline CDR1 reads SGHTA; CDR2 reads FQGNSA. The V gene end was trimmed by 2 bases and the J gene end by 4 bases; junction bases not matched to a gene: 8. The CDR3 sequence is CASSLFRDRDSTGELFF. As DNA, the CDR3 is TGTGCCAGCAGCTTATTCCGGGACAGGGACTCCACCGGGGAGCTGTTTTTT.

The chain couples TRBV10-1 to TRBJ1-5; a possible D gene is TRBD1 (6 bases). This CDR3 comprises 20 residues. Trimming left V 4 bases short and J 2 bases short, with 27 bases between. Germline CDR1 WNHNN, CDR2 SYGVQD (reference sequence). In DNA form, the CDR3 reads TGCGCCAGCAGTGGGCCACAGGGCCCGATGGGGTCTAATGGCAATCAGCCCCAGCATTTT. This codes for CASSGPQGPMGSNGNQPQHF.

This chain uses TRBV28 with TRBJ1-1, with no clear D. CDR1 and CDR2 from the germline V gene are MDHEN and SYDVKM. The CDR3 has 12 amino acids. The V end was cut by 9 bases, the J end by 3 bases, with 11 bases between. This CDR3 is CASEGWDTEAFF. The CDR3 DNA reads as TGTGCCAGTGAGGGATGGGACACTGAAGCTTTCTTT.

This chain joins TRBV29-1 and TRBJ1-5, with D maybe TRBD1 (6 bases). The CDR3 spans 13 residues. Germline V CDR1 and CDR2: SQVTM, ANQGSEA. Trimming took 4 bases from V and 8 from J, leaving 15 bases between them. CDR3: CSVARAKGEPQHF. CDR3 bases: TGCAGCGTTGCCAGGGCCAAGGGGGAGCCCCAGCATTTT.

This clone was seen only once. This chain uses TRBV4-3 with TRBJ2-3; D perhaps matches TRBD2 (5 bases). The germline V gene has CDR1 LGHNA and CDR2 YSLEER. V lost 4 bases and J 3 bases, leaving 14 bases between the germline ends. The CDR3 is made up of 15 amino acids. CDR3 region: CASSRLTGVTDTQYF. Here the CDR3 DNA reads TGCGCCAGCAGCCGACTCACCGGGGTGACAGATACGCAGTATTTT.

A single count supports this clone. The chain uses TRBV5-6 and TRBJ1-1; possibly TRBD1 for D (6 bases). Germline V gene data show CDR1 as SGHDT and CDR2 as YYEEEE. There are 12 residues in the CDR3. The V gene lost 2 bases and the J gene lost 7 bases, with 9 bases spanning the gap. The CDR3 DNA is TGTGCCAGCAGCTTAAGGGGGAATGAAGCTTTCTTT. It specifies CASSLRGNEAFF. Looking up the rest from reference TRBV5-6 and TRBJ1-1 gives the full variable domain: DAGVTQSPTHLIKTRGQQVTLRCSPKSGHDTVSWYQQALGQGPQFIFQYYEEEERQRGNFPDRFSGHQFPNYSSELNVNALLLGDSALYLCASSLRGNEAFFGQGTRLTVV.

J is TRBJ1-5 and V is TRBV28; 7 bases are a match to TRBD1. The CDR3 extends over 14 amino acids. Germline loops: CDR1 MDHEN, CDR2 SYDVKM. J gave up 9 bases and V 5 bases, and 10 bases lay outside the gene matches. DNA for the CDR3: TGTGCCAGCAGTCCAGGACAGGTCCGGGGGCCCCAGCATTTT. Protein sequence: CASSPGQVRGPQHF.

The rearrangement uses TRBV4-1 and TRBJ1-6, with D hard to call. V gave up 0 bases and J gave up 0 bases, with 24 bases separating them. This CDR3 spans 22 amino acids. Germline CDR1 and CDR2: MGHRA and YSYEKL. Written as DNA, the CDR3 is TGCGCCAGCAGCCAAGAACGGCTCCTGCGGCCGACCTTGAGCTCCTATAATTCACCCCTCCACTTT. Translating it yields CASSQERLLRPTLSSYNSPLHF.

This clone has a handful of counts. The chain joins TRBV4-2 to TRBJ1-5; the D gene is possibly TRBD1 (6 bases). Trimming pared 0 bases from V and 2 bases from J, leaving 8 bases between. The CDR3 contains 15 residues. Germline V gene lookup returns CDR1 LGHNA and CDR2 YNFKEQ. The CDR3 region has the DNA TGTGCCAGCAGCCAAGACTACAGGGGCAATCAGCCCCAGCATTTT. Protein sequence: CASSQDYRGNQPQHF.

The CDR3, as DNA: TGCGCCAGCAGCCAAGTGCTTCCCGGGGGGACATCACTGGGGTCACACACTGAAGCTTTCTTT. Amino acid sequence: CASSQVLPGGTSLGSHTEAFF. The genes are TRBV4-1 and TRBJ1-1; a weak D match, TRBD1 (6 bases). Germline V gives CDR1 MGHRA, CDR2 YSYEKL. V lost 1 base and J 3 bases, leaving 30 bases between the germline ends. The CDR3 extends over 21 amino acids.

CDR3 in DNA: TGTGCCAGCAGTACCCGAGGGGGGGTATACGAGCAGTACTTC. Translation: CASSTRGGVYEQYF. The V call is TRBV28, the J call TRBJ2-7; possibly TRBD2 for D (7 bases). This CDR3 is built from 14 residues. Trimming stripped 5 bases from V and 4 bases from J, with 15 bases between. Germline V gene sequence: CDR1 MDHEN, CDR2 SYDVKM.

V is TRBV7-8 and J is TRBJ2-1; tentative D call: TRBD1 (6 bases). V was cut by 1 base and J by 8 bases, with 18 bases left in between. Germline V lookup: CDR1 SGHVS, CDR2 FQNEAQ. The CDR3 totals 16 residues. CDR3 protein: CASSLVGGSPVHEQFF. CDR3 bases: TGTGCCAGCAGCTTAGTTGGGGGCTCACCGGTGCATGAGCAGTTCTTC. Full variable domain (remainder filled in from reference TRBV7-8 and TRBJ2-1): GAGVSQSPRYKVAKRGQDVALRCDPISGHVSLFWYQQALGQGPEFLTYFQNEAQLDKSGLPSDRFFAERPEGSVSTLKIQRTQQEDSAVYLCASSLVGGSPVHEQFFGPGTRLTVL.

This rearrangement joins TRBV6-6 to TRBJ1-2; 9 positions match TRBD1. Losses at the gene ends were 6 bases for V and 2 bases for J; bases not matched to a gene: 10. The CDR3 sequence is 16 residues long. Germline V gene lookup returns CDR1 MNHNY and CDR2 SVGAGI (reference sequence). The CDR3 sequence is CASRFRDRDANYGYTF. DNA of the CDR3: TGTGCCAGCAGATTCAGGGACAGGGACGCCAACTATGGCTACACCTTC.

The chain uses TRBV6-5 and TRBJ2-7; 7 nucleotides line up with TRBD1. CDR1 is MNHEY, CDR2 SVGAGI, per germline. This CDR3 region has 15 residues. J gave up 3 bases and V 5 bases, and 10 bases lay outside the gene matches. The CDR3 region is CASSGRDRMLYEQYF. DNA for the CDR3: TGTGCCAGCAGTGGAAGGGACAGAATGCTCTACGAGCAGTACTTC.

CDR3: CASSLDSLNQPQHF. In DNA, the CDR3 is TGTGCCAGCAGCCTCGACAGCCTCAATCAGCCCCAGCATTTT. The chain recombines TRBV7-2 with TRBJ1-5; perhaps TRBD1 as D (5 bases). Trimming pared 5 bases from V and 3 bases from J, leaving 11 bases between. CDR1 and CDR2 from the germline V gene are SGHTA and FQGNSA. This CDR3 has 14 amino acids.

The V and J genes are TRBV4-2 and TRBJ2-7; 9 bases fit TRBD2. V trimming: 0 bases; J trimming: 7 bases; junction bases outside the gene matches: 7. CDR1 and CDR2 (germline): LGHNA, YNFKEQ. The CDR3 is 15 residues long. Here the CDR3 reads CASSQDIAGAIEQYF. The CDR3 coding sequence is TGTGCCAGCAGCCAAGATATAGCGGGGGCGATAGAGCAGTACTTC.

The chain has TRBV19 and TRBJ2-4, with a possible D match to TRBD2 (6 bases). Trimming took off 6 bases at V and 12 bases at J, with 12 bases between the two ends. The CDR3 contains 11 residues. CDR1 and CDR2 from the germline V gene are LNHDA and SQIVND (reference sequence). The CDR3, as DNA: TGTGCCAGTAGATCGGAGGGGCCTCAGTACTTC. Protein: CASRSEGPQYF.

This clone occurred a few times. The rearrangement uses TRBV7-2 and TRBJ1-2; maybe TRBD1 (5 bases). The CDR3 covers 15 residues. Trimming took off 5 bases at V and 7 bases at J, with 20 bases between the two ends. Germline CDR1 and CDR2: SGHTA and FQGNSA. CDR3 bases: TGTGCCAGCAGCCCTGGTCATGGTTCTGGGGCTGGCTACACCTTC. It codes for CASSPGHGSGAGYTF.

This chain connects TRBV25-1 to TRBJ2-7; 8 bases align to TRBD1. The germline V gene has CDR1 MGHDK and CDR2 SYGVNS. Trimming removed 3 bases from V and 5 bases from J; junction bases left unmatched: 6. CDR3 length equals 14 residues. CDR3 residues: CASSDSGQVNEQYF. The CDR3 DNA sequence: TGTGCCAGCAGTGATTCGGGACAGGTAAACGAGCAGTACTTC.

The chain uses TRBV5-1 and TRBJ1-2; TRBD1 agrees at 9 bases. J was trimmed by 8 bases and V by 1 base; bases with no gene match: 9. The CDR3 runs 15 residues. The V gene's germline CDR1 is SGHRS and CDR2 YFSETQ. The DNA of the CDR3 is TGCGCCAGCAGCTTGAGAGGACAGGGGAGGGAGGGCTACACCTTC. It specifies CASSLRGQGREGYTF.